A selection of T cell receptor beta chains follows, all from one sample in a study of T cell responses to AZD1222 COVID-19 vaccine. Measured with immunoSEQ multiplex PCR; TCRdb has only the in-frame clones, and not every one. The sample has about 120,000 clones; about 86% are singletons. Sequenced here: peripheral blood, sampled 28 days after the second AZD1222 dose. These receptors all come from an adult who received the AZD1222 COVID-19 vaccine. CDR3s include the opening cysteine and the closing phenylalanine or tryptophan. Each record gives: J gene, V gene, clone size, D gene, CDR3 protein, CDR3 DNA. A D gene is named only where the DNA matches it firmly. For some rows the clone size is stated as once, few or many, or as a class when expanded; others skip it.

>TRBJ1-4|TRBV4-1|once|.
CASSQAGANHEKLFF
TGCGCCAGCAGCCAAGCCGGGGCCAATCATGAAAAACTGTTTTTT
>TRBJ1-6|TRBV4-3|few|.
CASSQDTRYNSPLHF
TGCGCCAGCAGCCAAGATACAAGATATAATTCACCCCTCCACTTT
>TRBJ2-3|TRBV4-3|.|TRBD2
CASSQVAGSTDTQYF
TGCGCCAGCAGCCAAGTAGCGGGCAGCACAGATACGCAGTATTTT
>TRBJ1-2|TRBV2|.|.
CASSLSSGRNYGYTF
TGTGCCAGCAGTTTATCCTCAGGGAGGAACTATGGCTACACCTTC
>TRBJ1-6|TRBV7-3|many|.
CASSLSPSYNSPLHF
TGTGCCAGCAGCTTATCGCCTTCCTATAATTCACCCCTCCACTTT
>TRBJ2-4|TRBV7-9|.|.
CASSLGSQAKNIQYF
TGTGCCAGCAGCCTGGGAAGCCAAGCCAAAAACATTCAGTACTTC
>TRBJ1-6|TRBV18|.|.
CASSPTQSGDSPLHF
TGTGCCAGCTCACCAACGCAGAGTGGGGATTCACCCCTCCACTTT
>TRBJ2-1|TRBV27|.|.
CASSTRELQFF
TGTGCCAGCAGCACTCGGGAGCTTCAGTTCTTC
>TRBJ1-1|TRBV27|.|.
CASRMTVNTEAFF
TGTGCCAGCAGGATGACAGTGAACACTGAAGCTTTCTTT
>TRBJ1-2|TRBV5-1|once|.
CASSLEGASGYTF
TGCGCCAGCAGCTTGGAAGGTGCATCTGGCTACACCTTC
>TRBJ2-7|TRBV19|.|.
CASSTQATGRYEQYF
TGTGCCAGTAGTACCCAAGCGACAGGCCGCTACGAGCAGTACTTC
>TRBJ1-3|TRBV6-6|.|.
CASSNPSGPGNTIYF
TGTGCCAGCAGTAACCCGTCCGGGCCGGGAAACACCATATATTTT
>TRBJ2-3|TRBV5-1|.|.
CASSFSAGLSTDTQYF
TGCGCCAGCAGCTTCTCTGCGGGCCTTAGCACAGATACGCAGTATTTT
>TRBJ1-4|TRBV5-1|.|.
CASSLTGNEKLFF
TGCGCCAGCAGCTTGACAGGGAATGAAAAACTGTTTTTT
>TRBJ2-7|TRBV30|.|TRBD1
CAWDIAGTGGSYEQYF
TGTGCCTGGGATATTGCTGGGACAGGGGGCTCCTACGAGCAGTACTTC
>TRBJ2-1|TRBV9|.|.
CASSVVGVTRALNEQFF
TGTGCCAGCAGCGTAGTGGGGGTGACTAGGGCCCTTAATGAGCAGTTCTTC
>TRBJ1-2|TRBV28|.|TRBD1
CASREQGAVYYGYTF
TGTGCCAGCAGGGAACAGGGGGCCGTATACTATGGCTACACCTTC
>TRBJ2-1|TRBV6-5|.|.
CASSEEAGSYNEQFF
TGTGCCAGCTCGGAAGAGGCGGGCTCCTACAATGAGCAGTTCTTC
>TRBJ1-2|TRBV2|few|.
CASSPGFNYGYTF
TGTGCCAGCAGCCCCGGATTTAACTATGGCTACACCTTC
>TRBJ1-3|TRBV6-5|.|.
CASTLTGPGNTIYF
TGTGCCAGCACCCTAACAGGGCCTGGAAACACCATATATTTT
>TRBJ1-3|TRBV12-3/TRBV12-4|.|.
CASSLESGNTIYF
TGTGCCAGCAGTTTAGAGTCCGGGAACACCATATATTTT
>TRBJ2-2|TRBV4-2|.|.
CASSQVGGSNTGELFF
TGTGCCAGCAGCCAAGTAGGGGGTTCAAACACCGGGGAGCTGTTTTTT
>TRBJ2-7|TRBV2|.|.
CASSRRPYEQYF
TGTGCCAGCAGCCGCCGACCTTACGAGCAGTACTTC
>TRBJ1-3|TRBV13|.|TRBD1
CASSFFPRTGGVTTIYF
TGTGCCAGCAGCTTTTTCCCCCGGACAGGGGGAGTTACCACCATATATTTT
>TRBJ2-5|TRBV11-2|.|TRBD2
CASSPLSGGQETQYF
TGTGCCAGCAGTCCCCTTTCGGGGGGACAAGAGACCCAGTACTTC
>TRBJ2-3|TRBV5-1|few|.
CASSSAASDTQYF
TGCGCCAGCAGCTCCGCAGCGTCAGATACGCAGTATTTT
>TRBJ2-7|TRBV5-6|.|.
CASSAGVKYEQYF
TGTGCCAGCAGCGCCGGGGTGAAGTACGAGCAGTACTTC
>TRBJ2-3|TRBV12-3/TRBV12-4|.|.
CASSSTGTDTQYF
TGTGCCAGCAGTTCCACGGGGACAGATACGCAGTATTTT
>TRBJ2-7|TRBV5-5|.|.
CASSLVAPVYEQYF
TGTGCCAGCAGCTTGGTCGCCCCAGTCTACGAGCAGTACTTC
>TRBJ2-1|TRBV12-3/TRBV12-4|.|.
CASSLSTRRFF
TGTGCCAGCAGTTTATCGACGAGGAGATTCTTC
>TRBJ2-2|TRBV9|.|TRBD2
CASSVSSSGSTGELFF
TGTGCCAGCAGCGTATCGTCTAGCGGGAGTACCGGGGAGCTGTTTTTT
>TRBJ1-1|TRBV7-9|.|.
CASSRGEEAFF
TGTGCCAGCAGCCGGGGGGAAGAAGCTTTCTTT